This TCR beta chain is from a study of graft-versus-host responses after intestinal transplantation. Overall study: Multivisceral, liver-intestinal, or isolated intestinal transplants were performed in recipients. Among the recipients, all got anti-thymocyte globulin induction and then tacrolimus and steroids for around three years.

The trim removed 2 bases at V and 4 bases at J, leaving 9 bases unmatched. There are 17 residues in the CDR3. Germline lookup yields CDR1 MGHRA and CDR2 YSYEKL. As for this clone: Its antigen is as yet unknown.

This table comes from immunoSEQ multiplex PCR, and its TCRdb copy is limited to in-frame clones, with some not included. The sample has more than 70,000 clones; 75% to 90% are singletons. Study results and limitations: The marrow of recipients harbored GvH clones, and ileum or blood showed some of them first. Early declines in HvG clones that occurred post-transplant were associated with peak circulating GvH clone levels.

This specimen was unstimulated CD4+ T cells sorted from spleen or lymph node cells, taken before intestinal transplant. The rearrangement joins TRBV4-1 to TRBJ1-2, with TRBD1 matching 11 bases. This clonotype was obtained from a human donor who received an intestinal transplant. The CDR3: CASSQPDRGPRGYGYTF. In DNA form, the CDR3 reads TGCGCCAGCAGCCAACCGGACAGGGGGCCACGGGGCTATGGCTACACCTTC.